This is a list of T cell receptor beta chains from one sample in a study of CD8+CD57+ T cells in acquired aplastic anemia. TCRdb reprocessed the reads with MiXCR, giving one entry per CDR3 protein. The sample holds roughly 16,000 distinct CDR3 sequences, about 40% seen once. Sequencing was done on a sample of CD8+CD57+ T cells sorted from PBMCs. Source of these receptors: a human donor with aplastic anemia. Each CDR3 is given with its conserved first and last residue. The D gene is left open where the match is weak. A clone size is listed for some rows: how often the clone was seen (once, few, many), or a class if it is expanded.

d_call clone_size j_call v_call cdr3_aa cdr3_nt
NA few TRBJ1-2 TRBV7-9 CASSFLVGYTF TGTGCCAGCAGCTTCCTCGTTGGCTACACCTTC
NA NA TRBJ1-6 TRBV10-1 CASSDSGGQDSPLHF TGCGCCAGCAGTGATTCGGGGGGGCAGGATTCACCCCTCCACTTT
NA few TRBJ2-5 TRBV2 CASTRKDFLGETQYF TGTGCCAGCACAAGGAAGGATTTTCTAGGGGAGACCCAGTACTTC
NA many TRBJ2-7 TRBV10-3 CAISLDRLYYEQYF TGTGCCATCAGCCTGGACAGACTGTACTACGAGCAGTACTTC
NA few TRBJ2-5 TRBV29-1 CSVGEGLRETQYF TGCAGCGTTGGTGAGGGGCTGCGGGAGACCCAGTACTTC
NA many TRBJ2-7 TRBV11-3 CASSYPYEQYF TGTGCCAGCAGCTACCCCTACGAGCAGTACTTC
NA few TRBJ2-7 TRBV27 CASSLRRAHEQYF TGTGCCAGCAGCCTCAGAAGGGCCCACGAGCAGTACTTC
TRBD1 NA TRBJ1-3 TRBV6-1 CASRAAGGPGNTIYF TGTGCCAGCAGAGCAGCAGGGGGCCCTGGAAACACCATATATTTT
TRBD2 NA TRBJ2-1 TRBV19 CASSIGAGGVNEQFF TGTGCCAGTAGCATAGGAGCGGGAGGAGTGAATGAGCAGTTCTTC
NA NA TRBJ2-3 TRBV6-1 CASRPDRSSTDTQYF TGTGCCAGCAGACCAGACAGGTCTAGCACAGATACGCAGTATTTT
TRBD2 NA TRBJ2-1 TRBV6-1 CASRLAGVDEQFF TGTGCCAGCCGTCTAGCGGGAGTGGATGAGCAGTTCTTC
NA NA TRBJ2-7 TRBV7-9 CASSHRDRNYEQYF TGTGCCAGCAGCCATCGTGACAGAAACTACGAGCAGTACTTC
TRBD1 once TRBJ2-7 TRBV15 CATSSSRPGQGASYEQYF TGTGCCACCAGCAGCTCCAGGCCGGGACAGGGGGCTTCCTACGAGCAGTACTTC
NA few TRBJ2-3 TRBV10-2 CASSEISGTDTQYF TGCGCCAGCAGTGAAATATCCGGCACAGATACGCAGTATTTT
TRBD2 NA TRBJ2-3 TRBV10-3 CATSSGRSTDTQYF TGTGCCACGTCTAGCGGGAGAAGCACAGATACGCAGTATTTT
TRBD2 NA TRBJ2-3 TRBV20-1 CSATVVAGADTQYF TGCAGTGCCACAGTGGTAGCGGGAGCAGATACGCAGTATTTT
NA few TRBJ2-7 TRBV5-6 CASSLEENEQYF TGTGCCAGCAGCTTGGAGGAAAACGAGCAGTACTTC
NA NA TRBJ2-7 TRBV4-1 CAGSQAYEQYF TGCGCCGGCAGCCAAGCCTACGAGCAGTACTTC
NA many TRBJ1-3 TRBV5-5 CASSLGSGNTIYF TGTGCCAGCAGCTTGGGGTCTGGAAACACCATATATTTT
NA NA TRBJ1-5 TRBV19 CASSQIANQPQHF TGTGCCAGTAGCCAGATTGCCAATCAGCCCCAGCATTTT
NA NA TRBJ2-1 TRBV29-1 CSVPGEAYNEQFF TGCAGCGTTCCGGGCGAAGCCTACAATGAGCAGTTCTTC
NA NA TRBJ1-2 TRBV11-1 CASSLRGEQEDYGYTF TGTGCCAGCAGCTTACGCGGGGAACAGGAAGACTATGGCTACACCTTC
NA many TRBJ1-6 TRBV5-4 CASSLGWENSPLHF TGTGCCAGCAGCTTGGGGTGGGAAAATTCACCCCTCCACTTT
NA NA TRBJ1-6 TRBV7-9 CASSRTGLYNSPLHF TGTGCCAGCAGTCGAACAGGGCTATATAATTCACCCCTCCACTTT
NA few TRBJ2-5 TRBV7-9 CASSLRAGSETQYF TGTGCCAGCAGCTTAAGGGCAGGGTCGGAGACCCAGTACTTC
TRBD1 few TRBJ2-5 TRBV9 CASSDHGTEQETQYF TGTGCCAGCAGCGACCACGGGACAGAGCAAGAGACCCAGTACTTC
TRBD2 NA TRBJ2-5 TRBV5-1 CASSFAQISGRAFRETQYF TGCGCCAGCAGCTTCGCCCAGATTAGCGGGAGGGCGTTTAGGGAGACCCAGTACTTC
NA many TRBJ2-2 TRBV19 CASRPRDKNTGELFF TGTGCCAGTAGACCCCGGGACAAAAACACCGGGGAGCTGTTTTTT
NA NA TRBJ1-1 TRBV29-1 CSVNGDNTEAFF TGCAGCGTTAACGGGGATAACACTGAAGCTTTCTTT
TRBD2 NA TRBJ2-5 TRBV7-9 CASSSVAGAGQETQYF TGTGCCAGCAGCTCCGTAGCGGGAGCGGGGCAAGAGACCCAGTACTTC
NA NA TRBJ2-5 TRBV20-1 CSASKETQYF TGCAGTGCTAGTAAGGAGACCCAGTACTTC
NA few TRBJ1-2 TRBV18 CASSPPFNYGYTF TGTGCCAGCTCACCACCGTTTAACTATGGCTACACCTTC
TRBD2 NA TRBJ2-1 TRBV20-1 CSANLAGVDNEQFF TGCAGTGCCAACTTAGCGGGAGTGGACAATGAGCAGTTCTTC
TRBD2 NA TRBJ2-1 TRBV12-3/TRBV12-4 CASRERGGSYNEQFF TGTGCCAGCAGGGAGCGGGGGGGAAGCTACAATGAGCAGTTCTTC
TRBD2 NA TRBJ2-1 TRBV15 CATSSISGGLYNEQFF TGTGCCACCAGCAGCATCAGCGGGGGGCTATACAATGAGCAGTTCTTC
NA many TRBJ1-1 TRBV2 CASSLGEAFF TGTGCCAGCAGCCTCGGTGAAGCTTTCTTT
TRBD1 few TRBJ1-1 TRBV15 CATSRPFPGQGIWGF TGTGCCACCAGCAGACCATTTCCGGGACAGGGGATTTGGGGCTTT
TRBD1 few TRBJ2-1 TRBV15 CATSSSRSGQAHNEQFF TGTGCCACCAGCAGCTCCAGGTCGGGACAGGCCCACAATGAGCAGTTCTTC
TRBD1 NA TRBJ2-7 TRBV18 CASSPGAGGYEQYF TGTGCCAGCTCACCAGGGGCAGGGGGCTACGAGCAGTACTTC
TRBD1 NA TRBJ1-5 TRBV15 CATSRPFPGQGTDTQHF TGTGCCACCAGCAGACCATTTCCGGGACAGGGCACAGATACGCAGCATTTT
NA NA TRBJ2-1 TRBV20-1 CSARTDYFTDNEQFF TGCAGTGCTAGAACGGACTACTTCACTGATAATGAGCAGTTCTTC
NA few TRBJ2-1 TRBV2 CASSDGQFRFNEQFF TGTGCCAGCAGTGACGGACAGTTCCGTTTCAATGAGCAGTTCTTC
TRBD2 NA TRBJ2-7 TRBV5-6 CANSLAFGASGYEQYF TGTGCCAACAGCTTGGCATTTGGGGCTAGCGGCTACGAGCAGTACTTC
NA few TRBJ2-6 TRBV15 CATTGEDLSGASVLTF TGTGCCACCACTGGCGAGGATCTCTCTGGGGCCAGCGTCCTGACTTTC
TRBD2 once TRBJ2-2 TRBV20-1 CSARVGGRETGELFF TGCAGTGCTAGAGTGGGGGGGAGAGAGACCGGGGAGCTGTTTTTT
NA many TRBJ1-5 TRBV10-3 CAISEVRGPNQPQHF TGTGCCATCAGTGAGGTCCGGGGCCCAAATCAGCCCCAGCATTTT
NA many TRBJ2-5 TRBV5-4 CASSLGTAWETQYF TGTGCCAGCAGCTTAGGGACCGCATGGGAGACCCAGTACTTC
NA few TRBJ1-1 TRBV20-1 CSARVTDTEAFF TGCAGTGCTAGAGTCACGGACACTGAAGCTTTCTTT
NA few TRBJ2-7 TRBV24-1 CASGSYEQYF TGTGCCAGCGGGTCCTACGAGCAGTACTTC
TRBD2 many TRBJ2-1 TRBV7-6 CASSYSGGGHEQFF TGTGCCAGCAGCTATAGCGGGGGGGGCCATGAGCAGTTCTTC